Sequencing of this T cell receptor beta chain was carried out in a study of cytomegalovirus exposure and HLA in healthy donors. On this clone: Antigen unknown.

At the time of sampling, donors were nominally healthy, though unrecorded immune exposures were likely. Study-wide points: Analysis performed later found 15,000 or so TCR beta sequences associated with HLA alleles at 0.05 false discovery rate. Later analysis associated a missense DCLRE1C variant with TCR beta V- and J-gene trimming.

Unmatched junction bases numbered 9, after V lost 1 base and J lost 0 bases. CDR1 is LGHNA and CDR2 is YNFKEQ in the germline V gene. This CDR3 contains 18 residues. A multiplex PCR was run with 60 Vbeta primers and 13 Jbeta primers. Sequencing was performed with immunoSEQ multiplex PCR; in TCRdb, only in-frame clones are kept and a portion is missing. The sample consists of over 65,000 clones, roughly 80% of them appearing once. Sequenced sample: PBMCs. This rearrangement joins TRBV4-2 to TRBJ2-1; 7 bases are shared with TRBD2. The sequence came from a man aged 35 to 55 in good health and CMV-seronegative. Here the CDR3 reads CASSQVSLAGTSYNEQFF. CDR3 nucleotides: TGTGCCAGCAGCCAAGTAAGCTTAGCGGGTACCTCCTACAATGAGCAGTTCTTC.